Sequencing of this T cell receptor beta chain was carried out in a study of high-grade serous ovarian cancer treatment subgroups. Overall study results and limits: Spatial context was lost because tumors were sequenced in bulk. Same-patient tumor repertoires overlapped at about 0.1 to 0.79; different patients barely overlapped. Only CDR3 was analyzed; CDR1 and CDR2 were not.

Profiled with immunoSEQ multiplex PCR; TCRdb holds only in-frame clones, not every one. The table shows around 9,500 clones, with about nine tenths occurring only once. Tumor samples were taken before definitive surgery or chemotherapy. CDR3 length equals 16 residues. The germline CDR1 and CDR2 sequences are SGHVS and FNYEAQ. The ends lost 5 bases at V and 2 bases at J; junction bases unmatched: 6. About this clone: The antigen is undetermined.

The rearrangement joins TRBV7-6 to TRBJ2-3; 11 nucleotides align to TRBD2. Sequencing was done on a sample of tumor tissue. The receptor's source is a human donor with high-grade serous ovarian cancer. The CDR3 reads CASSPRLAGNTDTQYF. The CDR3 DNA follows: TGTGCCAGCAGCCCACGACTAGCGGGGAACACAGATACGCAGTATTTT.